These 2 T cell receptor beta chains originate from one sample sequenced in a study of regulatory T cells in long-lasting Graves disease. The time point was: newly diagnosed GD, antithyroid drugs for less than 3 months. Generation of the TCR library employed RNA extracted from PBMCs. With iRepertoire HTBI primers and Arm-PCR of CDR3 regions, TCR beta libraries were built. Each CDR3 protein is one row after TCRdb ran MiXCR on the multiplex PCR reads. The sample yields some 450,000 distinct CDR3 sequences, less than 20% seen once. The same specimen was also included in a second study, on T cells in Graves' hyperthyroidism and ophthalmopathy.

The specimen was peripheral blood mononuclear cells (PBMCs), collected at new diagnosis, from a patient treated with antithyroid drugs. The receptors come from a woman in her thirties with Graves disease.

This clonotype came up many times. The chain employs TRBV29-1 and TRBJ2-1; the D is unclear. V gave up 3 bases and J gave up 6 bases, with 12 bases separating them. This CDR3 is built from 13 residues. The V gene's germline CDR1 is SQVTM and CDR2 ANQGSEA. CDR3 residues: CSVESWLGNEQFF. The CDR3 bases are TGCAGCGTTGAGAGTTGGTTGGGCAATGAGCAGTTCTTC.

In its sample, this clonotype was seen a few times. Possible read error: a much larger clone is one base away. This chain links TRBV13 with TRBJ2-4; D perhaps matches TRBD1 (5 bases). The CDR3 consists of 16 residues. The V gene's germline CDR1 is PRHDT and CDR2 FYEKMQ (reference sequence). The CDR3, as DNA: TGTGCCAGCAGCTCCTCCGACAGAGAGGACCCCGTTCTGCGGTTCTTC. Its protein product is CASSSSDREDPVLRFF.